These 8 T cell receptor beta chains originate from one sample sequenced in a study of cytomegalovirus exposure and HLA in healthy donors. PCR amplification relied on 60 Vbeta primers (plus 13 Jbeta primers). Only in-frame clones appear in the TCRdb table, and some are missing; sequencing was by immunoSEQ multiplex PCR. The sample lists 200,000 to 250,000 clones; around 80% were seen once. Sequencing input: PBMCs. The receptors come from a man aged 25-40 years in good health and CMV-seronegative.

The sample holds a few counts of this clone. The chain employs TRBV6-1 and TRBJ2-3; D ambiguous. The CDR3 extends over 13 amino acids. In germline, CDR1 is MNHNS, CDR2 SASEGT. With 6 bases removed from V and 0 bases from J, the gap between germline ends came to 7 bases. The DNA for the CDR3 is TGTGCCAGCAGCGCAGAAAGCACAGATACGCAGTATTTT. Translating it yields CASSAESTDTQYF.

The chain couples TRBV14 to TRBJ2-7; 8 bases agree with TRBD1. This CDR3 comprises 17 residues. CDR1 SGHDN and CDR2 FVKESK come from the germline V gene. Trimming at V came to 4 bases and at J to 1 base, leaving 12 bases not matched to a gene. The CDR3 here is CASSRVPGTGGSYEQYF. CDR3 in DNA: TGTGCCAGCAGCCGCGTGCCCGGGACAGGAGGTTCCTACGAGCAGTACTTC.

The J gene is TRBJ1-2, the V gene TRBV5-6, with a weak D call TRBD1 (5 bases). Deletions cut 3 bases from V and 8 bases from J, with 17 bases between. Germline lookup yields CDR1 SGHDT and CDR2 YYEEEE. The CDR3 contains 14 residues. The CDR3 sequence: CASSSREEVWGYTF. In DNA, the CDR3 is TGTGCCAGCAGCTCCAGGGAGGAGGTTTGGGGCTACACCTTC.

V is TRBV28 and J is TRBJ1-2; 7 bases fit TRBD1. There are 14 residues in the CDR3. In germline, CDR1 is MDHEN, CDR2 SYDVKM. V trimming: 3 bases; J trimming: 2 bases; junction bases outside the gene matches: 3. The CDR3 spells CASSFLQGNYGYTF. The CDR3, as DNA: TGTGCCAGCAGTTTCCTACAGGGGAACTATGGCTACACCTTC.

This clone was detected once. The V and J genes are TRBV6-1 and TRBJ2-1, with 12 bases identical to TRBD1. V was pared by 5 bases and J by 7 bases, with 6 bases of the junction left unmatched. Germline V lookup: CDR1 MNHNS, CDR2 SASEGT. This CDR3 spans 15 amino acids. This CDR3 reads CASSPRDRGQNEQFF. CDR3 in DNA: TGTGCCAGCAGTCCCCGGGACAGGGGGCAGAATGAGCAGTTCTTC.

The CDR3 DNA reads TGTGCCAGTAGTATGACAGGGGGCGAGTCACCCCTCCACTTT. Protein sequence: CASSMTGGESPLHF. J is TRBJ1-6 and V is TRBV19, with TRBD1 matching 10 bases. Germline V CDR1 and CDR2: LNHDA, SQIVND (reference sequence). The CDR3 runs 14 residues. Germline trimming cut 3 bases from V and 10 bases from J; bases unmatched to any gene: 3.

This clone appeared once. The chain couples TRBV7-2 to TRBJ2-7, with D perhaps TRBD2 (6 bases). Germline V gene data show CDR1 as SGHTA and CDR2 as FQGNSA. This CDR3 comprises 14 residues. Trimming removed 3 bases at V and 6 bases at J, with 15 bases between. The CDR3 DNA follows: TGTGCCAGCAGCTTTGGCGGGGCCCCCGGCGAGCAGTACTTC. Amino acids: CASSFGGAPGEQYF.

J is TRBJ2-7 and V is TRBV7-6; TRBD2 matches at 10 bases. J was trimmed by 5 bases and V by 1 base; bases with no gene match: 5. The CDR3 is 15 amino acids. Germline V gene sequence: CDR1 SGHVS, CDR2 FNYEAQ. The CDR3 nucleotides read TGTGCCAGCAGCTTAGAAGCGGGGGGGATCCACGAGCAGTACTTC. Protein: CASSLEAGGIHEQYF.